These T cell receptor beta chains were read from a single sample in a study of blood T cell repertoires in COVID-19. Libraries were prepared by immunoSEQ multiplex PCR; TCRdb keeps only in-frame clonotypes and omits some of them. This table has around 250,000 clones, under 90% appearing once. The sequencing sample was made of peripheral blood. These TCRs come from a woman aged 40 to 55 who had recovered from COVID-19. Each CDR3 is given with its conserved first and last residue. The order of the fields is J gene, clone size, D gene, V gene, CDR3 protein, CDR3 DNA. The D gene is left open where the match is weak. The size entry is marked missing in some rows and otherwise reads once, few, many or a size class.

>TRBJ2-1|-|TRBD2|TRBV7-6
CASSLGTSGPGQFF
TGTGCCAGCAGCTTAGGGACTAGCGGGCCGGGGCAGTTCTTC
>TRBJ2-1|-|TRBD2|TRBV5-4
CASSRTSGNDEQFF
TGTGCCAGCAGCCGGACTAGCGGGAATGATGAGCAGTTCTTC
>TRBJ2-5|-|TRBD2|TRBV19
CASSQLAGVQETQYF
TGTGCCAGTAGTCAACTAGCGGGAGTACAAGAGACCCAGTACTTC
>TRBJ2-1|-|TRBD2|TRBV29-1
CSGTSARDNEQFF
TGCAGCGGCACTAGCGCCCGAGACAATGAGCAGTTCTTC
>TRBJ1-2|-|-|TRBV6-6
CASSPGHQPYGYTF
TGTGCCAGCAGTCCCGGACACCAGCCCTATGGCTACACCTTC
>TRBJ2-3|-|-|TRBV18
CASSSADTQYF
TGTGCCAGCTCGTCGGCAGATACGCAGTATTTT
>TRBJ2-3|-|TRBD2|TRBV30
CAWGVSGSTDTQYF
TGTGCCTGGGGGGTTAGCGGGAGTACAGATACGCAGTATTTT
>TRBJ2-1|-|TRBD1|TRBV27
CASSFEQGADNEQFF
TGTGCCAGCAGTTTCGAGCAGGGGGCGGACAATGAGCAGTTCTTC
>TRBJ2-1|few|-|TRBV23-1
CASSHPGLTTKDYNEQFF
TGCGCCAGCAGTCATCCGGGACTGACGACAAAGGACTACAATGAGCAGTTCTTC
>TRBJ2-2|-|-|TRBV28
CASSPGGLYTGELFF
TGTGCCAGCAGTCCTGGGGGCCTATACACCGGGGAGCTGTTTTTT
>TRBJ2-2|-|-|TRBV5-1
CASCSGNTGELFF
TGCGCCAGCTGTTCCGGGAACACCGGGGAGCTGTTTTTT
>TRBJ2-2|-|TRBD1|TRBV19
CASSSRDRGFHGELFF
TGTGCCAGTAGTAGCCGGGACAGGGGGTTTCACGGGGAGCTGTTTTTT
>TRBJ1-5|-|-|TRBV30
CAWKGRSGANQPQHF
TGTGCCTGGAAGGGTCGGTCAGGGGCCAATCAGCCCCAGCATTTT
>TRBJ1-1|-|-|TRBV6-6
CASSYSGQTANTEAFF
TGTGCCAGCAGTTACTCGGGGCAGACCGCAAACACTGAAGCTTTCTTT
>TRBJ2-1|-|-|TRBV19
CASSIWERASSYNEQFF
TGTGCCAGTAGTATTTGGGAGCGGGCAAGCAGTTACAATGAGCAGTTCTTC
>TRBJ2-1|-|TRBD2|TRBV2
CASSEVSSGKSEQFF
TGTGCCAGCAGTGAAGTCTCTAGCGGGAAAAGTGAGCAGTTCTTC
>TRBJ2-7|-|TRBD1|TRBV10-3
CATLTGDHSYEQYF
TGTGCCACTCTGACAGGGGACCACTCCTACGAGCAGTACTTC
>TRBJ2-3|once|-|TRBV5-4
CASSDGTYREDTQYF
TGTGCCAGCAGCGACGGGACTTACCGCGAAGATACGCAGTATTTT
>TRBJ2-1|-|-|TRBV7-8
CASSPRLAYNEQFF
TGTGCCAGCAGCCCCCGACTAGCCTACAATGAGCAGTTCTTC
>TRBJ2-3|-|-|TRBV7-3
CASSPLNTDTQYF
TGTGCCAGCAGCCCGTTAAACACAGATACGCAGTATTTT
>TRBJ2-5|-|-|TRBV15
CATSRDGLQETQYF
TGTGCCACCAGCAGAGATGGGCTGCAAGAGACCCAGTACTTC
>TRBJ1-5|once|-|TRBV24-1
CATSDFGPTSYSNQPQHF
TGTGCCACCAGTGATTTTGGGCCCACTAGTTATAGCAATCAGCCCCAGCATTTT
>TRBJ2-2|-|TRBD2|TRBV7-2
CASTPGVAGANTGELFF
TGTGCCAGCACCCCAGGGGTAGCGGGAGCCAACACCGGGGAGCTGTTTTTT
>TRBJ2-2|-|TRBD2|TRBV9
CASSVATGGSVGELFF
TGTGCCAGCAGCGTAGCTACGGGGGGTTCCGTCGGGGAGCTGTTTTTT
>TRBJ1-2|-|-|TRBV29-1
CSVVSGTNYGYTF
TGCAGCGTTGTGTCCGGGACTAACTATGGCTACACCTTC
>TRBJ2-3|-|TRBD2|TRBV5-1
CASSLARFSGTNTDTQYF
TGCGCCAGCAGCTTGGCCAGGTTTAGCGGGACAAACACAGATACGCAGTATTTT
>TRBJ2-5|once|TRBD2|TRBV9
CASSGLAGGFSGGTQYF
TGTGCCAGCAGCGGACTAGCGGGAGGTTTCAGTGGGGGGACCCAGTACTTC
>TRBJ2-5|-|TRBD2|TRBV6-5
CASSLTGGPGETQYF
TGTGCCAGCAGTCTCACGGGAGGGCCAGGGGAGACCCAGTACTTC
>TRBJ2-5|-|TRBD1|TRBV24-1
CATSDSDREFQETQYF
TGTGCCACCAGTGACAGTGACAGGGAGTTCCAAGAGACCCAGTACTTC
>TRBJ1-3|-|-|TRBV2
CASKVEGYGGNTIYF
TGTGCCAGCAAGGTTGAGGGATATGGGGGAAACACCATATATTTT
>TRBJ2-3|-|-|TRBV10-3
CAISEDYTDTQYF
TGTGCCATCAGTGAGGACTATACAGATACGCAGTATTTT
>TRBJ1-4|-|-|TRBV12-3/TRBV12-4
CASTIQGNEKLFF
TGTGCCAGCACCATACAGGGTAATGAAAAACTGTTTTTT
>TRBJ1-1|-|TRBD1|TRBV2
CASSDQETGVMNTEAFF
TGTGCCAGCAGTGATCAGGAGACAGGGGTAATGAACACTGAAGCTTTCTTT
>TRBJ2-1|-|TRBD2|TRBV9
CASSAMVGLANEQFF
TGTGCCAGCAGCGCCATGGTAGGACTAGCTAATGAGCAGTTCTTC
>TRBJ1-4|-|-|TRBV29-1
CSVREGDEKLFF
TGCAGCGTTCGGGAGGGGGATGAAAAACTGTTTTTT
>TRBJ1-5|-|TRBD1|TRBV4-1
CASSLGQGPVQPQHF
TGCGCCAGCAGCCTGGGACAGGGGCCTGTTCAGCCCCAGCATTTT
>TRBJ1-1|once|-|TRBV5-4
CASSLAGGHTEAFF
TGTGCCAGCAGCTTGGCGGGGGGGCACACTGAAGCTTTCTTT
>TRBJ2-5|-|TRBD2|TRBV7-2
CASSLMPSGEGETQYF
TGTGCCAGCAGCTTAATGCCTAGCGGGGAGGGAGAGACCCAGTACTTC
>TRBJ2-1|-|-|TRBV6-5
CASSTVGSYNEQFF
TGTGCCAGCAGTACGGTTGGCTCCTACAATGAGCAGTTCTTC
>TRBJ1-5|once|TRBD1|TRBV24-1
CATSDQQGANQPQHF
TGTGCCACCAGTGATCAACAGGGGGCCAATCAGCCCCAGCATTTT
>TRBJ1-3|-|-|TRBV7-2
CASSLGAGYGNTIYF
TGTGCCAGCAGCTTAGGGGCAGGGTACGGAAACACCATATATTTT
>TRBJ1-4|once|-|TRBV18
CASSPRGGRDEKLFF
TGTGCCAGCTCGCCTCGTGGCGGGAGGGATGAAAAACTGTTTTTT
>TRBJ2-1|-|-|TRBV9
CASSSGAPNEQFF
TGTGCCAGCAGTTCCGGAGCCCCGAATGAGCAGTTCTTC
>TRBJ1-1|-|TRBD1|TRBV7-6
CASSSDRVYTEAFF
TGTGCCAGCAGCTCGGACAGGGTGTACACTGAAGCTTTCTTT
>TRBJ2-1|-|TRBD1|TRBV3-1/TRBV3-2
CASSPRTGEANEQFF
TGTGCCAGCAGCCCGAGGACAGGTGAGGCCAATGAGCAGTTCTTC
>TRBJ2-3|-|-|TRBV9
CASSVAPGLSDTQYF
TGTGCCAGCAGCGTAGCTCCCGGACTGTCAGATACGCAGTATTTT
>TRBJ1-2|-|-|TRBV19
CASTRPEQSNYGYTF
TGTGCCAGTACCCGCCCGGAGCAATCTAACTATGGCTACACCTTC
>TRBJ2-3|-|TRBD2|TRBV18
CASSPLGGLAVPSTDTQYF
TGTGCCAGCTCACCACTGGGAGGACTAGCGGTACCTAGCACAGATACGCAGTATTTT
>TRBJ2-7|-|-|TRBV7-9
CASSPVSVEQYF
TGTGCCAGCAGCCCTGTTAGTGTCGAGCAGTACTTC
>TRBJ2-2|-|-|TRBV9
CASSKGELDGELFF
TGTGCCAGCAGCAAGGGGGAATTGGACGGGGAGCTGTTTTTT
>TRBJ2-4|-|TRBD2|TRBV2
CASSEVAGENIQYF
TGTGCCAGCAGTGAGGTAGCGGGCGAAAACATTCAGTACTTC
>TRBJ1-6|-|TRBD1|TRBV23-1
CASNFRGFSPLHF
TGCGCCAGCAATTTCAGGGGGTTTTCACCCCTCCACTTT
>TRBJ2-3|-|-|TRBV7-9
CASSLVTGTDTQYF
TGTGCCAGCAGCTTAGTGACAGGTACAGATACGCAGTATTTT
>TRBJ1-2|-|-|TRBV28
CASTPSGTGSGGYTF
TGTGCCAGCACCCCATCGGGTACGGGGTCGGGTGGCTACACCTTC
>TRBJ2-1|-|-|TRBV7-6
CASSLAGGGSEQFF
TGTGCCAGCAGCTTAGCGGGAGGGGGGTCTGAGCAGTTCTTC
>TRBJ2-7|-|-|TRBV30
CAWSQGEQYF
TGTGCCTGGAGCCAGGGCGAGCAGTACTTC
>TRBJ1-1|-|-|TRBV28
CASSPPTGSNTEAFF
TGTGCCAGCAGTCCTCCGACAGGATCGAACACTGAAGCTTTCTTT
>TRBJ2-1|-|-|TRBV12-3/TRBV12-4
CASSLVSNEQFF
TGTGCCAGCAGTTTGGTCAGCAATGAGCAGTTCTTC
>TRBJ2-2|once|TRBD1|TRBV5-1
CASRGQGLVGELFF
TGCGCCAGCAGGGGACAGGGGTTAGTCGGGGAGCTGTTTTTT